The clone carrying this T cell receptor beta chain was recorded many times. The antigen is not known. The CDR3 is 12 amino acids. From germline, CDR1 is LNHDA and CDR2 SQIVND (reference sequence). V lost 3 bases and J lost 4, with 4 bases in between. Documented time point: newly diagnosed GD, antithyroid drugs for less than 3 months. PBMC-derived RNA was used for the TCR library. Nine milliliters of peripheral blood were drawn into EDTA tubes. This specimen belongs to a study of regulatory T cells in long-lasting Graves disease. Points from the study as a whole: New patients shared roughly 1,000 public clonotypes, fewer than the 2,741 shared by persistent patients. Persistent Graves' patients possessed reduced TCR diversity relative to recently diagnosed ones.

Construction of the TCR beta libraries employed iRepertoire HTBI primers in conjunction with Arm-PCR of CDR3 regions. Original analysis: From all samples, identification returned over 13 TRBJ and roughly 65 TRBV segments. From the multiplex PCR reads, TCRdb called clonotypes with MiXCR, one entry per CDR3 protein. The V and J calls reflect TCRdb's pipeline rather than the authors' work. This table has approximately 300,000 distinct CDR3 sequences, more than 15% appearing once. The clonotype originates from a female donor with Graves disease. The sample here was peripheral blood mononuclear cells (PBMCs), taken at new diagnosis, from a patient treated with antithyroid drugs. The chain is built from TRBV19 and TRBJ2-1; unclear D gene. The CDR3 loop reads CASSMRYNEQFF. For the CDR3, the DNA is TGTGCCAGTAGTATGAGATACAATGAGCAGTTCTTC.